Below, one TCR beta chain is given with its context. This clone was seen only a few times. Its antigen is currently not known. No base qualities exist here, and no much larger clone lies one base off it. The data were taken from a study of shared clonotypes between healthy human individuals (dated by TCRdb to 2018 to 2020). A note on the overall study: A few men and a couple of women, aged 18 to 49 years, made up the cohort. Libraries were prepared and TCR repertoires were sequenced by different laboratories using diverse techniques, in order to increase sequencing depth and limit assay-specific biases. To estimate repertoire size and how much clonotype sharing occurs between individuals, the study deeply sequenced the blood TCR repertoires of five healthy adults. Each donor's leukapheresis produced roughly between about 0.9 and 9.5 billion PBMCs. For each donor, three plates each were used for CD4 naive and CD4 memory, two plates were used for CD8 naive, and one plate was used for CD8 memory. Study-wide conclusions, independent of this receptor: The genetic and exposure-history diversity represented was limited by the small number of donors. Larger estimated clonotype richness was generally found for naive subsets than for memory subsets. Even with the large sequencing depth, rarefaction of the sorted-subset datasets indicated that sequencing was incomplete. Only blood was sampled, and tissue TCR repertoires likely differ from those in blood. Pairwise subsampling led to the expectation that sequencing depth would affect the degree of clonotype sharing among donors. Clonotypes shared by all four sorted-subset donors showed higher generation probabilities than non-shared clonotypes. When a few donors were compared, the shared fraction of clonotypes was around 5.1% for naive CD4, 3.5% to 4% for naive CD8, 2.3% for memory CD4, and 0.35% to 0.5% for memory CD8.

CD8 naive samples were CD45RO-negative cells positively selected for CCR7, giving a CD45RA+CCR7+ population that excluded TemRA cells. The donors were healthy, HIV-negative adults who had no recently reported acute infections or vaccinations. Only Caucasian adults living in Nashville, Tennessee, USA were represented among the donors. Blood was collected by leukapheresis, and PBMCs were isolated by Ficoll-Histopaque density gradient centrifugation and then cryopreserved in liquid nitrogen vapor phase. Analytical flow cytometry was used to check the purity and quantity of each magnetically sorted T cell population. Each sorted fraction had its genomic DNA isolated and then quantified by UV absorbance on a Nanodrop 2000c. Using the deep immunoSEQ assay, TCR CDR3 regions were amplified from genomic DNA by multiplex PCR. Extracted genomic DNA from each cell subset was spread evenly across all wells of several immunoSEQ 96-well plates, with each plate serving as a replicate. For sorted subsets, around 0.2 ug of genomic DNA, equivalent to some 30,000 T cell genomes, went into each replicate PCR. The purified libraries were quantified using a Qubit 3.0 fluorometer, sized with a Bioanalyzer 2100, and then quantified again using the KAPA Library Quantification kit. Each immunoSEQ 96-well plate was sequenced on its own single-read 150-cycle Illumina NextSeq 550 flow cell. Concerning the study's data processing: Because the immunoSEQ output included only junctional sequences and no quality scores, the filtering could not be the same as the filtering used for full-length reads. Sequences were annotated with PyIR, a Python wrapper for IgBLAST v1.9, using IMGT germline references to assign V/J genes and CDR3. Reads with weak V/J assignments (E-value above 1e-6), missing CDR3, stop codons, out-of-frame junctions, or ambiguous translated residues were removed. V3J clonotypes were defined as sequences sharing an identical inferred V gene, J gene, and CDR3 amino acid sequence. The percentage overlap between two repertoires was calculated by dividing the number of shared unique clonotypes by the size of the smaller repertoire. Three approaches were used to assess repertoire richness: RTK rarefaction, the Chao1 estimator, and Recon v2.1 estimates of unobserved clonotypes. Generation probabilities for all TCRbeta clonotypes obtained by the gDNA method from several donors were computed using OLGA. The source is immuneACCESS, and TCRdb retained only in-frame sequences with V and J called. Part of the clones is not carried over; for the studies checked, unresolved V genes explain less than half of this, and the remainder is unexplained. Clone size and the V and J calls come from that table; the DNA yielded D and trimming. The sample table lists roughly 2 million clones, approximately 94% of them with a count of one. The ten largest clones represent roughly 1.1% of the sample.

CDR1 is given as MGHDK and CDR2 as SYGVNS, both from the germline V gene. CDR3 length: 14 amino acids, cysteine to phenylalanine. Only the CDR3 portion is preserved as DNA: 42 bases, with reading frame beginning at the first base. V is cut back by 3 bases and J by 7 bases, with 4 bases in the junction unmatched. This receptor was identified in a man between 18 and 35 years old in good health. In this chain, TRBV25-1 is recombined with TRBJ2-1, and 9 junction bases match TRBD1. The sequenced sample consisted of naive CD8+ T cells sorted from blood. This sample's cell subset or site label indicates: CD45RA+CCR7+. The CDR3 protein sequence reads: CASSDGQGRNEQFF. The DNA sequence is TGTGCCAGCAGTGATGGACAGGGGAGGAATGAGCAGTTCTTC. With all but the CDR3 taken from the reference TRBV25-1 and TRBJ2-1 genes, the full variable domain is: EADIYQTPRYLVIGTGKKITLECSQTMGHDKMYWYQQDPGMELHLIHYSYGVNSTEKGDLSSESTVSRIRTEHFPLTLESARPSHTSQYLCASSDGQGRNEQFFGPGTRLTVL.